One and the same sample provided the 30 T cell receptor beta chains below, sequenced in a study of beta chain features in type 1 diabetes. Expressed TCRB transcripts got sequenced, as all isolated RNA was reverse transcribed. Only in-frame clones appear in the TCRdb table, and some are missing; sequencing was by immunoSEQ multiplex PCR. The table lists 140,000 to 150,000 clones, more than 9% of them singletons, with approximately 1.3% in the top ten. The specimen sequenced was naive CD4+ T cells from blood. These receptors all stem from a man younger than 35 in good health.

The genes are TRBV5-6 and TRBJ2-5; D perhaps matches TRBD1 (6 bases). With 2 bases removed from V and 1 base from J, the gap between germline ends came to 9 bases. Germline CDR1 is SGHDT and CDR2 is YYEEEE. The CDR3 is made up of 14 amino acids. The CDR3 region is CASSFPGAQETQYF. CDR3 in DNA: TGTGCCAGCAGCTTTCCAGGGGCCCAAGAGACCCAGTACTTC. The full variable domain, rest sourced from reference TRBV5-6 and TRBJ2-5, is DAGVTQSPTHLIKTRGQQVTLRCSPKSGHDTVSWYQQALGQGPQFIFQYYEEEERQRGNFPDRFSGHQFPNYSSELNVNALLLGDSALYLCASSFPGAQETQYFGPGTRLLVL.

This chain uses TRBV4-3 with TRBJ2-2, with TRBD2 matching 8 bases. This CDR3 contains 16 residues. Germline CDR1 reads LGHNA; CDR2 reads YSLEER. V lost 0 bases, J lost 4 bases, and 4 bases stayed unmatched. The CDR3 is CASSQDRGGSTGELFF. The CDR3 DNA follows: TGCGCCAGCAGCCAAGATCGGGGGGGGTCCACCGGGGAGCTGTTTTTT.

This clone was counted between two and nine times. This chain connects TRBV19 to TRBJ1-3; D remains ambiguous. The germline V gene encodes CDR1 LNHDA and CDR2 SQIVND (reference sequence). V gave up 4 bases and J gave up 0 bases, with 4 bases separating them. CDR3 length: 13 residues. The CDR3 DNA follows: TGTGCCAGTAGTAGCAGCTCTGGAAACACCATATATTTT. Amino acid sequence: CASSSSSGNTIYF.

The rearrangement links TRBV5-1 to TRBJ2-5, with TRBD1 matching 9 bases. Trimming cost V 3 bases and J 5 bases; bases outside gene matches: 8. The CDR3 covers 15 residues. Germline loops: CDR1 SGHRS, CDR2 YFSETQ. The CDR3 region is CASSSPGQGLETQYF. The CDR3 DNA is TGCGCCAGCAGCTCCCCGGGACAGGGCTTGGAGACCCAGTACTTC.

This clone has a handful of counts. The rearrangement links TRBV19 to TRBJ1-5; the D gene is possibly TRBD1 (5 bases). CDR3 length: 16 residues. Germline values: CDR1 LNHDA, CDR2 SQIVND (reference sequence). The V end was cut by 8 bases, the J end by 2 bases, with 19 bases between. For the CDR3, the DNA is TGTGCCAGTGCAAAGCAGGGCTCATCAGGCAATCAGCCCCAGCATTTT. This gives the protein CASAKQGSSGNQPQHF.

This clone was counted only a few times. The chain links TRBV28 to TRBJ1-2; tentative D call: TRBD1 (6 bases). V gave up 6 bases and J gave up 2 bases, with 13 bases separating them. CDR3 length: 14 amino acids. Germline loops: CDR1 MDHEN, CDR2 SYDVKM. The CDR3 DNA reads as TGTGCCAGCAGGGGGACGACAGGCAACTATGGCTACACCTTC. Protein product: CASRGTTGNYGYTF.

This sequence joins TRBV6-5 and TRBJ2-2, with D possibly being TRBD1 (6 bases). The germline gives CDR1 MNHEY, CDR2 SVGAGI. The CDR3 runs 15 residues. The V end lost 5 bases, the J end lost 2 bases, and 12 bases lay between the germline ends. The CDR3 is CASSNGQTNTGELFF. The CDR3 bases are TGTGCCAGCAGTAATGGACAGACTAACACCGGGGAGCTGTTTTTT.

This chain joins TRBV4-3 and TRBJ2-1; TRBD2 matches 7 bases. This CDR3 is 12 amino acids long. With 1 base clipped from V and 14 bases from J, the junction kept 5 bases outside the gene matches. Germline assignment: CDR1 LGHNA and CDR2 YSLEER. CDR3 nucleotides: TGCGCCAGCAGCCAAGGACCTGGGGGGGAGTTCTTC. It codes for CASSQGPGGEFF.

The J gene is TRBJ2-7, the V gene TRBV12-2; the listed D gene, TRBD1, was not tested against the DNA. TRBV12-2 is a listed pseudogene. CDR3 length: 14 residues. The CDR3 DNA follows: TGTGCAAGTCGCTTGACAGTTTTGGTCTACGAGCAGTACTTC. Amino acid sequence: CASRLTVLVYEQYF.

This clone was seen many times. This chain connects TRBV5-1 to TRBJ1-5; the match to TRBD1 covers 8 bases. The CDR3 has 13 amino acids. J lost 7 bases, V lost 2 bases, and 2 bases had no gene match. Germline CDR1 reads SGHRS; CDR2 reads YFSETQ. CDR3 region: CASSLQGEQPQHF. As DNA, the CDR3 is TGCGCCAGCAGCTTACAGGGGGAACAGCCCCAGCATTTT. Combining the CDR3 with reference TRBV5-1 and TRBJ1-5 gives the whole variable domain KAGVTQTPRYLIKTRGQQVTLSCSPISGHRSVSWYQQTPGQGLQFLFEYFSETQRNKGNFPGRFSGRQFSNSRSEMNVSTLELGDSALYLCASSLQGEQPQHFGDGTRLSIL.

This clone was seen only a few times. V is TRBV10-3 and J is TRBJ2-1, with 16 nucleotides matching TRBD2. This CDR3 is built from 20 residues. CDR1 is ENHRY, CDR2 SYGVKD, per germline. V shed 4 bases, J shed 0 bases, and the junction held 9 bases outside the gene matches. The CDR3 loop reads CAISVHMGLAGGSSYNEQFF. The CDR3, as DNA: TGTGCCATCAGTGTCCATATGGGACTAGCGGGGGGGAGCTCCTACAATGAGCAGTTCTTC.

This chain links TRBV7-2 with TRBJ2-7; 11 nucleotides line up with TRBD2. Germline CDR1 SGHTA, CDR2 FQGNSA. The V and J ends lost 1 base and 3 bases, in that order; junction bases with no gene match: 5. The CDR3 length is 16 residues. The CDR3 DNA reads as TGTGCCAGCAGCTTAGGACTAGCGGGGCTGGGCTACGAGCAGTACTTC. This sequence encodes CASSLGLAGLGYEQYF.

This clone has more than one count but fewer than ten. This sequence joins TRBV29-1 and TRBJ2-7; 13 positions agree with TRBD2. CDR1 is SQVTM and CDR2 is ANQGSEA in the germline V gene. The V and J ends lost 4 bases and 7 bases, in that order; junction bases with no gene match: 4. CDR3 length: 13 residues. In nucleotides, the CDR3 is TGCAGCGTTGGACTAGCGGGGGGTTTTGAGCAGTACTTC. Its protein is CSVGLAGGFEQYF.

In this sample, this clone turned up a few times. This chain connects TRBV7-9 to TRBJ2-3; tentative D call: TRBD1 (7 bases). This CDR3 spans 15 amino acids. Per germline, CDR1 SEHNR and CDR2 FQNEAQ (reference sequence). V was pared by 2 bases and J by 3 bases, with 12 bases between. This CDR3 is CASSLQGGRTDTQYF. The CDR3, as DNA: TGTGCCAGCAGCTTACAGGGGGGACGAACAGATACGCAGTATTTT.

This clone was seen a handful of times. CDR3 region: CASSQAGTAQETQYF. For the CDR3, the DNA is TGCGCCAGCAGCCAAGCCGGGACAGCCCAAGAGACCCAGTACTTC. The rearrangement links TRBV4-1 to TRBJ2-5; 7 bases agree with TRBD1. From germline, CDR1 is MGHRA and CDR2 YSYEKL. The CDR3 is 15 residues long. The V segment lost 1 base and the J segment 1 base; nucleotides outside the gene matches: 3.

The chain is built from TRBV9 and TRBJ2-3; D might be TRBD2 (5 bases). The CDR3 length is 16 residues. Germline V gene sequence: CDR1 SGDLS, CDR2 YYNGEE. Trimming pared 0 bases from V and 5 bases from J, leaving 16 bases between. CDR3 sequence reads: CASSVATTTGLDTQYF. In DNA form, the CDR3 reads TGTGCCAGCAGCGTAGCGACGACGACGGGATTAGATACGCAGTATTTT.

The table lists this clone with a few counts. V and J are TRBV5-1 and TRBJ2-7, with D perhaps matching TRBD1 (6 bases). The J call may be wrong; the DNA end is better matched by TRBJ2-5. The length of the CDR3 is 14 residues. Germline V gene sequence: CDR1 SGHRS, CDR2 YFSETQ. The CDR3 spells CASSPGTNPETQYF. The CDR3 region has the DNA TGCGCCAGCAGCCCTGGGACAAACCCAGAGACCCAGTACTTC.

This chain connects TRBV7-7 to TRBJ2-2, with a tentative D call TRBD2 (6 bases). CDR1 is SSHAT and CDR2 is FNYEAQ in the germline V gene (reference sequence). The V end was cut by 2 bases, the J end by 5 bases, with 6 bases between. CDR3 length: 13 residues. This CDR3 reads CASSLRGTGELFF. The CDR3 DNA sequence: TGTGCCAGCAGCTTACGGGGGACCGGGGAGCTGTTTTTT.

The J gene is TRBJ2-1, the V gene TRBV6-5; TRBD2 might be the D (5 bases). V shed 5 bases and J shed 15 bases, with 20 bases lying between them. CDR3 length: 13 amino acids. CDR1 is MNHEY, CDR2 SVGAGI, per germline. CDR3 sequence reads: CASSETGNTAPFF. In DNA, the CDR3 is TGTGCCAGCAGTGAGACCGGGAACACGGCCCCGTTCTTC.

V is TRBV30 and J is TRBJ2-5; TRBD2 agrees at 11 bases. The CDR3 totals 15 residues. Germline V lookup: CDR1 GTSNPN, CDR2 SVGIG (reference sequence). J was trimmed by 4 bases and V by 4 bases; bases with no gene match: 8. CDR3 DNA sequence: TGTGCCTGGAAATATAGCGGGGGGGCTGGAGAGACCCAGTACTTC. Translated: CAWKYSGGAGETQYF.

This clone has more than one count but fewer than ten. The rearrangement joins TRBV7-3 to TRBJ1-6; 7 bases agree with TRBD1. V lost 1 base, J lost 7 bases, and 4 bases stayed unmatched. The CDR3 has 15 residues. Germline CDR1 SGHTA, CDR2 FQGTGA. The CDR3 nucleotides read TGTGCCAGCAGCTTAAGACAGGGACAAAATTCACCCCTCCACTTT. The encoded protein is CASSLRQGQNSPLHF.

This clone was seen more than once but under ten times. The V gene is TRBV9, the J gene TRBJ1-2; D gene uncertain. The CDR3 is 14 residues long. Germline-derived CDR1 and CDR2 are SGDLS and YYNGEE. Trimming took off 0 bases at V and 7 bases at J, with 13 bases between the two ends. The CDR3 nucleotides read TGTGCCAGCAGCGTAGGGGCCAGCGGTGGTGGCTACACCTTC. It is translated as CASSVGASGGGYTF.

This clone was seen a handful of times. This rearrangement joins TRBV9 to TRBJ2-2; perhaps TRBD1 as D (6 bases). The V gene lost 3 bases and the J gene lost 4 bases, with 13 bases spanning the gap. Germline loops: CDR1 SGDLS, CDR2 YYNGEE. The CDR3 extends over 15 amino acids. CDR3 coding DNA: TGTGCCAGCAGCGCCCCCGGGACACGCACCGGGGAGCTGTTTTTT. It specifies CASSAPGTRTGELFF. The full variable domain, completed using reference TRBV9 and TRBJ2-2, is DSGVTQTPKHLITATGQRVTLRCSPRSGDLSVYWYQQSLDQGLQFLIQYYNGEERAKGNILERFSAQQFPDLHSELNLSSLELGDSALYFCASSAPGTRTGELFFGEGSRLTVL.

This chain connects TRBV5-1 to TRBJ2-4; no definite D call. This CDR3 comprises 13 residues. The V end was cut by 4 bases, the J end by 3 bases, with 8 bases between. In germline, CDR1 is SGHRS, CDR2 YFSETQ. In DNA, the CDR3 is TGCGCCAGCAGCCTAGACCACAAAAACATTCAGTACTTC. Amino acids: CASSLDHKNIQYF.

This clone was recorded a few times. The chain combines TRBV28 with TRBJ1-5; 7 bases are a match to TRBD1. V dropped 2 bases and J dropped 6; count of bases not matched to a gene: 7. Germline V gene lookup returns CDR1 MDHEN and CDR2 SYDVKM. CDR3 length: 15 residues. The DNA for the CDR3 is TGTGCCAGCAGTTTACTACAGGGGAATGGTCAGCCCCAGCATTTT. Protein product: CASSLLQGNGQPQHF.

The CDR3 region is CASSTQPGQGYGYTF. CDR3 bases: TGTGCCAGCAGTACCCAACCCGGACAGGGCTATGGCTACACCTTC. The rearrangement uses TRBV6-1 and TRBJ1-2; 8 nucleotides agree with TRBD1. V was pared by 5 bases and J by 4 bases, with 9 bases of the junction left unmatched. The germline gives CDR1 MNHNS, CDR2 SASEGT. The CDR3 has 15 amino acids.

J is TRBJ1-2 and V is TRBV5-1; weak D call: TRBD1 (6 bases). Germline CDR1 is SGHRS and CDR2 is YFSETQ. This CDR3 comprises 12 residues. The V end was cut by 4 bases, the J end by 8 bases, with 12 bases between. The CDR3 is CASSENRDGYTF. The CDR3, as DNA: TGCGCCAGCAGCGAAAACAGGGACGGCTACACCTTC.

This clone has only a few counts. This chain connects TRBV18 to TRBJ1-5; 9 bases map to TRBD1. V lost 6 bases and J lost 4; bases outside the gene matches: 7. There are 15 residues in the CDR3. The germline V gene encodes CDR1 KGHSH and CDR2 LQKENI. CDR3 in amino acids: CASSQGQGKNQPQHF. CDR3 sequence (DNA): TGTGCCAGCTCTCAGGGACAGGGCAAAAATCAGCCCCAGCATTTT.

The V and J genes are TRBV5-1 and TRBJ1-2; tentatively, D is TRBD1 (5 bases). V was cut by 4 bases and J by 2 bases, with 9 bases left in between. This CDR3 is built from 13 residues. The germline V gene has CDR1 SGHRS and CDR2 YFSETQ. This CDR3 reads CASSPTENYGYTF. For the CDR3, the DNA is TGCGCCAGCAGCCCGACAGAGAACTATGGCTACACCTTC.

This clone was seen a handful of times. The V gene is TRBV4-1, the J gene TRBJ1-3; TRBD1 matches 10 bases. Germline V lookup: CDR1 MGHRA, CDR2 YSYEKL. CDR3 size: 20 residues. The ends lost 4 bases at V and 3 bases at J; junction bases unmatched: 18. The CDR3 is CASSLLAPGQGLFGGNTIYF. The DNA of the CDR3 is TGCGCCAGCAGCCTCTTAGCACCGGGACAGGGGTTGTTTGGTGGAAACACCATATATTTT.